These T cell receptor beta chains were read from a single sample in a study of Graves' ophthalmopathy and Graves' hyperthyroidism. Using its own MiXCR run on the multiplex PCR reads, TCRdb lists one record per CDR3 protein. The sample carries 500,000 to 700,000 distinct CDR3 sequences, approximately 37% recorded once. The sample consisted of peripheral blood or thyroid tissue (not recorded which). The receptors come from an adult man with Graves' hyperthyroidism. Both conserved end residues are part of each CDR3. A D gene is named only where the DNA matches it firmly. Rows give clone size only sometimes, using once, few, many, or a class for an expanded clone.

abundance,v_gene,len,d_gene,j_gene,CDR3aa,CDR3nt
many,TRBV6-5,12,-,TRBJ2-5,CASSYSGETQYF,TGTGCCAGCAGTTACTCAGGGGAGACCCAGTACTTC
many,TRBV7-6,13,-,TRBJ2-5,CASSLGAGKTQYF,TGTGCCAGCAGCTTAGGTGCAGGAAAGACCCAGTACTTC
-,TRBV6-5,16,TRBD2,TRBJ2-7,CASSGTLAGINYEQYF,TGTGCCAGCAGCGGAACCCTAGCGGGAATTAACTACGAGCAGTACTTC
-,TRBV10-3,18,TRBD2,TRBJ2-5,CAISESASGVSGQETQYF,TGTGCCATCAGTGAGTCGGCTAGCGGGGTCTCTGGCCAAGAGACCCAGTACTTC
-,TRBV7-6,16,TRBD2,TRBJ2-7,CASSLVPAGASYEQYF,TGTGCCAGCAGCTTAGTTCCAGCGGGGGCATCCTACGAGCAGTACTTC
-,TRBV10-3,15,TRBD2,TRBJ2-7,CAISESGGGLDEQYF,TGTGCCATCAGTGAATCGGGGGGGGGTCTGGACGAGCAGTACTTC
-,TRBV29-1,15,TRBD2,TRBJ2-1,CSCGGERGSYNEQFF,TGCAGCTGCGGGGGGGAGAGGGGCTCCTACAATGAGCAGTTCTTC
few,TRBV19,14,-,TRBJ2-6,CASSQGAGANVLTF,TGTGCCAGTAGTCAGGGTGCTGGGGCCAACGTCCTGACTTTC
-,TRBV5-6,14,TRBD1,TRBJ1-2,CASSVGTGPDGYTF,TGTGCCAGCAGCGTGGGGACAGGGCCAGATGGCTACACCTTC
many,TRBV4-2,15,-,TRBJ2-7,CASSQEWDTTYEQYF,TGTGCCAGCAGCCAAGAATGGGACACTACCTACGAGCAGTACTTC
-,TRBV5-1,13,-,TRBJ2-3,CASSSSSGDTQYF,TGCGCCAGCAGCTCGAGTTCAGGAGATACGCAGTATTTT
few,TRBV7-8,15,-,TRBJ2-3,CASSPRTGRTDTQYF,TGTGCCAGCAGCCCCCGGACTGGGCGCACAGATACGCAGTATTTT
many,TRBV16,15,-,TRBJ1-6,CASQQTGARRSPLHF,TGTGCCAGCCAACAAACGGGGGCTCGGCGTTCACCCCTCCACTTT
-,TRBV5-4,16,TRBD1,TRBJ1-1,CASSRGGDSSNTEAFF,TGTGCCAGCAGCCGGGGAGGGGACAGTAGTAACACTGAAGCTTTCTTT
once,TRBV5-1,16,-,TRBJ1-1,CASSLRSLGRAEGAFF,TGTGCCAGCAGCTTGAGGTCCCTAGGCCGTGCAGAGGGTGCTTTCTTT
-,TRBV2,15,TRBD1,TRBJ2-7,CASREGQGKTYEQYF,TGTGCCAGCAGAGAGGGACAGGGAAAAACCTACGAGCAGTACTTC
-,TRBV7-9,14,-,TRBJ2-5,CASSGLGGEETQYF,TGTGCCAGCAGTGGGCTAGGGGGAGAAGAGACCCAGTACTTC
-,TRBV7-3,15,-,TRBJ1-1,CASSQGAGSGPEAFF,TGTGCCAGCAGCCAAGGGGCAGGGTCGGGGCCTGAAGCTTTCTTT
many,TRBV25-1,13,-,TRBJ2-7,CASSGQGTYEQYF,TGTGCCAGCAGTGGGCAGGGAACCTACGAGCAGTACTTC
-,TRBV14,15,-,TRBJ2-7,CASSPSFAGAYEQYF,TGTGCCAGCAGCCCCTCCTTCGCTGGGGCCTACGAGCAGTACTTC
-,TRBV19,13,-,TRBJ2-1,CASSKGNYNEQFF,TGTGCCAGTAGTAAGGGTAACTACAATGAGCAGTTCTTC
many,TRBV20-1,12,-,TRBJ2-7,CSASASDSQQYF,TGCAGTGCTAGTGCTTCAGATTCGCAGCAGTACTTC
many,TRBV10-3,15,TRBD1,TRBJ1-4,CAISDDRATNEKLFF,TGTGCCATCAGTGACGACAGGGCAACTAATGAAAAACTGTTTTTT
-,TRBV18,13,-,TRBJ1-5,CASSPGEAQPQHF,TGTGCCAGCTCACCAGGAGAGGCACAGCCCCAGCATTTT
few,TRBV7-6,11,TRBD1,TRBJ2-3,CASRGLDTQYF,TGTGCCAGTAGGGGGCTCGATACGCAGTATTTT
-,TRBV7-6,8,-,TRBJ2-6,CASSWGGF,TGTGCCAGCAGCTGGGGAGGCTTC
-,TRBV29-1,16,TRBD1,TRBJ1-1,CSVERDSPYGNTEAFF,TGCAGCGTTGAACGGGACAGCCCTTATGGGAACACTGAAGCTTTCTTT
many,TRBV12-3/TRBV12-4,15,-,TRBJ1-2,CASSYRDLGRGGYTF,TGTGCCAGCAGTTACCGGGACCTGGGGAGAGGGGGCTACACCTTC
few,TRBV6-5,16,TRBD1,TRBJ2-7,CASSSVLTGDTYEQYF,TGTGCCAGCAGTTCAGTATTGACAGGGGATACCTACGAGCAGTACTTC
-,TRBV9,13,-,TRBJ2-7,CASSSGQYNEQYF,TGTGCCAGCAGCTCCGGACAGTACAATGAGCAGTACTTC
many,TRBV7-8,16,TRBD1,TRBJ2-7,CASSLALGQGIYEQYF,TGTGCCAGCAGCTTAGCGTTGGGACAGGGGATTTACGAGCAGTACTTC
once,TRBV5-1,15,TRBD1,TRBJ1-1,CASSDKTGRDTEAFF,TGCGCCAGCAGCGATAAGACAGGGAGAGACACTGAAGCTTTCTTT
many,TRBV20-1,11,-,TRBJ2-7,CSAITFDEQYF,TGCAGTGCTATCACGTTTGACGAGCAGTACTTC
many,TRBV2,15,TRBD1,TRBJ1-5,CASRGIRDSDQPQHF,TGTGCCAGCAGAGGGATCCGGGACAGCGATCAGCCCCAGCATTTT
few,TRBV13,14,TRBD1,TRBJ1-1,CASSSRDSSLEAFF,TGTGCCAGCAGCTCCCGGGACAGTTCCCTTGAAGCTTTCTTT
once,TRBV29-1,15,TRBD1,TRBJ1-4,CSVETYRQGNEKLFF,TGCAGCGTTGAGACCTACCGACAGGGAAATGAAAAACTGTTTTTT
-,TRBV7-9,14,-,TRBJ2-5,CASSLDPVNNEQYF,TGTGCCAGCAGCTTGGACCCGGTCAACAATGAGCAGTACTTC
many,TRBV19,14,-,TRBJ1-5,CASSTGISNQPQHF,TGTGCCAGTAGTACAGGGATTAGCAATCAGCCCCAGCATTTT
-,TRBV2,18,TRBD2,TRBJ2-1,CASGSGKGLAVSYNEQFF,TGTGCCAGCGGGAGTGGTAAGGGACTAGCGGTCTCCTACAATGAGCAGTTCTTC
few,TRBV7-2,14,-,TRBJ2-7,CASSLVGGAREQYF,TGTGCCAGCAGCTTAGTGGGAGGAGCGCGCGAGCAGTACTTC
-,TRBV5-6,17,TRBD2,TRBJ2-1,CASSLGLAGVGYNEQFF,TGTGCCAGCAGCTTGGGGCTAGCGGGAGTAGGGTACAATGAGCAGTTCTTC
-,TRBV16,17,TRBD1,TRBJ1-5,CASSQSVRPGGIQPQHF,TGTGCCAGCAGCCAATCAGTGCGACCAGGGGGAATTCAACCCCAGCATTTT
-,TRBV29-1,14,-,TRBJ2-7,CSLEGGSFIYEQYF,TGCAGCCTTGAGGGGGGTAGCTTCATCTACGAGCAGTACTTC
many,TRBV2,16,-,TRBJ2-2,CASSPEWAGRTGELFF,TGTGCCAGCAGCCCTGAGTGGGCAGGGCGGACCGGGGAGCTGTTTTTT
-,TRBV24-1,14,-,TRBJ1-1,CATSDTGANTEAFF,TGTGCCACCAGTGATACTGGGGCGAACACTGAAGCTTTCTTT
many,TRBV29-1,13,-,TRBJ2-3,CSVEQFHGDTQYF,TGCAGCGTAGAGCAGTTTCACGGAGATACGCAGTATTTT
-,TRBV24-1,16,TRBD1,TRBJ2-1,CATSDFGTGEYGEQFF,TGTGCCACCAGTGATTTCGGGACAGGGGAATACGGTGAGCAGTTCTTC
-,TRBV11-2,16,-,TRBJ1-2,CASSFFPPRPPYGYTF,TGTGCCAGCAGCTTTTTTCCCCCCAGGCCCCCATACGGCTACACCTTC
-,TRBV7-2,13,TRBD1,TRBJ2-7,CASSFKTGHEQYF,TGTGCCAGCAGCTTTAAGACAGGGCACGAGCAGTACTTC
-,TRBV7-9,16,TRBD1,TRBJ2-7,CASSFRDRGLSYEQYF,TGTGCCAGCAGCTTCCGGGACAGGGGGCTGTCCTACGAGCAGTACTTC
many,TRBV5-8,15,-,TRBJ1-5,CASRYGPTRDQPQHF,TGTGCCAGCAGATATGGACCCACTCGGGATCAGCCCCAGCATTTT
many,TRBV5-6,15,-,TRBJ2-2,CASSLPLANTGELFF,TGTGCCAGCAGCTTACCACTAGCGAACACCGGGGAGCTGTTTTTT
-,TRBV2,12,-,TRBJ2-1,CASRLQGGEQFF,TGTGCCAGCAGACTCCAGGGGGGGGAGCAGTTCTTC
-,TRBV7-9,13,-,TRBJ2-1,CASSLGECNEQFF,TGTGCCAGCAGCTTAGGAGAGTGCAATGAGCAGTTCTTC